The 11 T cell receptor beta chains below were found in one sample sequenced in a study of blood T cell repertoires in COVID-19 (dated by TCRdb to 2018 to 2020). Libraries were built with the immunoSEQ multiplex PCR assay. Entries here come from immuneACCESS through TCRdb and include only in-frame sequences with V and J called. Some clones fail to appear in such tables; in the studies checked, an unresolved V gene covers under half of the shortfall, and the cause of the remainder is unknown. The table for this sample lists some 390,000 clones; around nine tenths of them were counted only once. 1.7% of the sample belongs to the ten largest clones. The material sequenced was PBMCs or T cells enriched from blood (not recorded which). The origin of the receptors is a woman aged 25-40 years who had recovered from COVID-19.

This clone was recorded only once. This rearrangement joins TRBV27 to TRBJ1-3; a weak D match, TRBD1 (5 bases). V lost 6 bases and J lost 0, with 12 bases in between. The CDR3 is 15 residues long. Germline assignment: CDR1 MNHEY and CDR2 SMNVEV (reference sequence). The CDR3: CASSSGRASGNTIYF. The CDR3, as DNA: TGTGCCAGCAGCTCAGGGAGGGCCTCTGGAAACACCATATATTTT.

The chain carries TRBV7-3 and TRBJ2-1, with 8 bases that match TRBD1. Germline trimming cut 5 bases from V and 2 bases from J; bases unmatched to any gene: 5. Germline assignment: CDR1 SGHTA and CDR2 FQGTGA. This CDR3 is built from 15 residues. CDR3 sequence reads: CASSPQGETYNEQFF. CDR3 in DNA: TGTGCCAGCAGCCCACAGGGGGAGACCTACAATGAGCAGTTCTTC. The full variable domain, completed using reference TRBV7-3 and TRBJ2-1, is GAGVSQTPSNKVTEKGKYVELRCDPISGHTALYWYRQSLGQGPEFLIYFQGTGAADDSGLPNDRFFAVRPEGSVSTLKIQRTERGDSAVYLCASSPQGETYNEQFFGPGTRLTVL.

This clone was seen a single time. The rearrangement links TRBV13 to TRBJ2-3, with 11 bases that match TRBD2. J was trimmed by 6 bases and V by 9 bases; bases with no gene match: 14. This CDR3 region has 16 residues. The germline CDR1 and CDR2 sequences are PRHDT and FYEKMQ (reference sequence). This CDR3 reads CASRRLAGGNLDTQYF. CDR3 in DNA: TGTGCCAGTCGAAGGCTAGCGGGGGGAAATTTGGATACGCAGTATTTT.

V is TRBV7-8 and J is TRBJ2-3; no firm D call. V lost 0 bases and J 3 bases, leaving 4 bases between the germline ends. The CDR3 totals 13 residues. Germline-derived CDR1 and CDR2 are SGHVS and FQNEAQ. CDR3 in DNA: TGTGCCAGCAGCTTAGCGCTAACAGATACGCAGTATTTT. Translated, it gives CASSLALTDTQYF.

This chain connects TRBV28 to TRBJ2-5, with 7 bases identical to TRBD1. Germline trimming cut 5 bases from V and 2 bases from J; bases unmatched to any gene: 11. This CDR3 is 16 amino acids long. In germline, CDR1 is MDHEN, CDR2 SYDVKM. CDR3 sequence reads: CASSLTGQSTQETQYF. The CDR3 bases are TGTGCCAGCAGTCTCACGGGACAGAGTACGCAAGAGACCCAGTACTTC.

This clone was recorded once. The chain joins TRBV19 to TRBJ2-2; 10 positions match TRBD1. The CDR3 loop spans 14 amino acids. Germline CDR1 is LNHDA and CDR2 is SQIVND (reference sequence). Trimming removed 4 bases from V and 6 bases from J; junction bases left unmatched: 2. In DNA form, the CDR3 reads TGTGCCAGTAGTAAGGGGACAGGGGCCGGGGAGCTGTTTTTT. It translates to CASSKGTGAGELFF.

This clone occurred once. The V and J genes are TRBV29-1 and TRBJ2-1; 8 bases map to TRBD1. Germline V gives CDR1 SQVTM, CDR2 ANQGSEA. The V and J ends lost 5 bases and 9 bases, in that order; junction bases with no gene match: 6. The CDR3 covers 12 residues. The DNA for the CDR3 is TGCAGCGTTAGACAGGGGTTGGGTGAGCAGTTCTTC. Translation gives CSVRQGLGEQFF.

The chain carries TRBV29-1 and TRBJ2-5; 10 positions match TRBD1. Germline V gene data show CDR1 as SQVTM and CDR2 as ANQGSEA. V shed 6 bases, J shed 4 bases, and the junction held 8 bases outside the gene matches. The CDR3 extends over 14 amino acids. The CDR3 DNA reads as TGCAGCGTGCTCAAGGACAGGGGGAGAGAGACCCAGTACTTC. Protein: CSVLKDRGRETQYF.

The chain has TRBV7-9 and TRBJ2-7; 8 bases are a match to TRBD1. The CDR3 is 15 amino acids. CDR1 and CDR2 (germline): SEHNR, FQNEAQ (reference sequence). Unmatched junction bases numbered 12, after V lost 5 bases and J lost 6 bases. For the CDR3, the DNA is TGTGCCAGCAGCCATCATGGACAGGGATCGGGCGAGCAGTACTTC. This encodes CASSHHGQGSGEQYF.

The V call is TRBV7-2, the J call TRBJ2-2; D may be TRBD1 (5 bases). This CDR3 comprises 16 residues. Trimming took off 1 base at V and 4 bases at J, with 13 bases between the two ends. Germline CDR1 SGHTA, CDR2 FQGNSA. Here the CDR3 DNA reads TGTGCCAGCAGCTTAGTCCAGGGTATTCGCACCGGGGAGCTGTTTTTT. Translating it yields CASSLVQGIRTGELFF.

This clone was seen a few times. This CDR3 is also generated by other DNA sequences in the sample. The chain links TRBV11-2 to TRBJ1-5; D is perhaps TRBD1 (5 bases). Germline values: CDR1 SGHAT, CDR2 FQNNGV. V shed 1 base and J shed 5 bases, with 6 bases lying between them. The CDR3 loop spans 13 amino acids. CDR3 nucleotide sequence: TGTGCCAGCAGCTTAGGGGGCGATCAGCCCCAGCATTTT. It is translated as CASSLGGDQPQHF.